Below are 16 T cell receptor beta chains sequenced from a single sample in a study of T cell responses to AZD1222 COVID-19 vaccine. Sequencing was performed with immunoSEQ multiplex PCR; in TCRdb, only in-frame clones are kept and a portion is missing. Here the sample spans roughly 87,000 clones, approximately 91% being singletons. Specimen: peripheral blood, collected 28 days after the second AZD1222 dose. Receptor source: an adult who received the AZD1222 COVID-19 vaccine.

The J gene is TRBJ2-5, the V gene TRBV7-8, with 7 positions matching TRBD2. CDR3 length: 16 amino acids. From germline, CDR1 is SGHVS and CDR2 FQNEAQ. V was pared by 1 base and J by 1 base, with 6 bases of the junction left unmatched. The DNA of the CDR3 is TGTGCCAGCAGCTTAGGGATCGGGGGGATCCAAGAGACCCAGTACTTC. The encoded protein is CASSLGIGGIQETQYF.

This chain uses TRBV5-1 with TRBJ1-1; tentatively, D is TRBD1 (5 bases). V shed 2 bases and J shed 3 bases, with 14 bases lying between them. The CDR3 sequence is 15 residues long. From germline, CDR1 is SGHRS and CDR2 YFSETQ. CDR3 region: CASSLRSQVDTEAFF. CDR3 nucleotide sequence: TGCGCCAGCAGCTTACGATCACAGGTAGACACTGAAGCTTTCTTT.

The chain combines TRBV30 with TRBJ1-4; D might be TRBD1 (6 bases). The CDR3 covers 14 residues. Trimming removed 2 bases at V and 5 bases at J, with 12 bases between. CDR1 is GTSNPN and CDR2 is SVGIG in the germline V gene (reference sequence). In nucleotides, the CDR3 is TGTGCCTGGAGTAGGGACACCCAGAATGAAAAACTGTTTTTT. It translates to CAWSRDTQNEKLFF.

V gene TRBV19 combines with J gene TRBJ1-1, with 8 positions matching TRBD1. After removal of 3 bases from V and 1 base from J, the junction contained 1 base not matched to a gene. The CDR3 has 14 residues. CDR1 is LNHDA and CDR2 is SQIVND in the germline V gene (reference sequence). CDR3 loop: CASSMQGANTEAFF. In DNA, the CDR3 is TGTGCCAGTAGTATGCAGGGGGCGAACACTGAAGCTTTCTTT.

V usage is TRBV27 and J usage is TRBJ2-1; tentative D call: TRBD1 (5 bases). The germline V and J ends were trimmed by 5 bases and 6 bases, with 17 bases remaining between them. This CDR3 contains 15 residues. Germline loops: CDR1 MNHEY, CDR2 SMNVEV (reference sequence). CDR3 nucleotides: TGTGCCAGCAGTCCGAGACAGAGCTATGTCAATGAGCAGTTCTTC. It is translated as CASSPRQSYVNEQFF.

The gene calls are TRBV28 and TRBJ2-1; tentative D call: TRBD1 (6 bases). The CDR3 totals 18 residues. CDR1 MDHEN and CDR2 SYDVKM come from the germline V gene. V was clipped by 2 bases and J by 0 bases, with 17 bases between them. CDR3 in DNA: TGTGCCAGCAGTTTAAACCTTGACAGGCCTTTCTCCTACAATGAGCAGTTCTTC. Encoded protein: CASSLNLDRPFSYNEQFF.

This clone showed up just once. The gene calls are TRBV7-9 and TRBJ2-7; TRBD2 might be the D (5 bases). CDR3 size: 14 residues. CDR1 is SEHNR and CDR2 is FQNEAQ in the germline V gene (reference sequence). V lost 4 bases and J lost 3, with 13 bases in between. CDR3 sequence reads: CASSSSTSSYEQYF. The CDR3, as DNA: TGTGCCAGCAGCTCTTCTACTAGTAGCTACGAGCAGTACTTC.

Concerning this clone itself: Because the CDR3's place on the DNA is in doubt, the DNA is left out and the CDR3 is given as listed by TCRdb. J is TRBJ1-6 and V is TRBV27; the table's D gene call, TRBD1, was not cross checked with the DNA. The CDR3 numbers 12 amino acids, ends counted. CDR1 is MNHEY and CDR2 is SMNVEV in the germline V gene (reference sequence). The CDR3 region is CASSFGQGAFYF.

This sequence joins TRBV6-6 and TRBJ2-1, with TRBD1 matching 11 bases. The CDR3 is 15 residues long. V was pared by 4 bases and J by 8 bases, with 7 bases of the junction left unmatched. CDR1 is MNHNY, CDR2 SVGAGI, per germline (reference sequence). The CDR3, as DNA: TGTGCCAGCAGTTTTAGGACAGGGGGCAGGGATGAGCAGTTCTTC. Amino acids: CASSFRTGGRDEQFF.

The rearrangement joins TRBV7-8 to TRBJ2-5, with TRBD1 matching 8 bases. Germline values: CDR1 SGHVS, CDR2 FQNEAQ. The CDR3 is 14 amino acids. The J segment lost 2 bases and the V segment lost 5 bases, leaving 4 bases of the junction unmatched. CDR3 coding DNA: TGTGCCAGCAGCCCTCGACAGGGGCAAGAGACCCAGTACTTC. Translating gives CASSPRQGQETQYF.

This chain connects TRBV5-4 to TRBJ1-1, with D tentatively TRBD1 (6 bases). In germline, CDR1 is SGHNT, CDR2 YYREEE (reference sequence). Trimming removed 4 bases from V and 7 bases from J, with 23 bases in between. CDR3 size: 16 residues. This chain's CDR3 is CASSTARGLRGGEAFF. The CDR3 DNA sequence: TGTGCCAGCAGCACGGCCCGGGGGCTAAGGGGGGGTGAAGCTTTCTTT.

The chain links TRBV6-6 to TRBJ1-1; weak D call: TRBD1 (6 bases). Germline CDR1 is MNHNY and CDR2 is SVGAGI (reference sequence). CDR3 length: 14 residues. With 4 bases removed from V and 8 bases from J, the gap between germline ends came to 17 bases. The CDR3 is CASSSVDSSREAFF. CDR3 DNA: TGTGCCAGCAGTTCCGTGGACAGTTCTAGGGAAGCTTTCTTT.

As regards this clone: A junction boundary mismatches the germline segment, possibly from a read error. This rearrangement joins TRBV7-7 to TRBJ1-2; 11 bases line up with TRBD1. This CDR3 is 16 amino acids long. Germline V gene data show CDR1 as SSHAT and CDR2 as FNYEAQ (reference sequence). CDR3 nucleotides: TGTGCTAGCAGCTTCACCGGGACAGGGGGAGGGTATGGCTACACCTTC. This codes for CASSFTGTGGGYGYTF. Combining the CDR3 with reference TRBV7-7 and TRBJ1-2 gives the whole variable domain GAGVSQSPRYKVTKRGQDVTLRCDPISSHATLYWYQQALGQGPEFLTYFNYEAQPDKSGLPSDRFSAERPEGSISTLTIQRTEQRDSAMYRCASSFTGTGGGYGYTFGSGTRLTVV.

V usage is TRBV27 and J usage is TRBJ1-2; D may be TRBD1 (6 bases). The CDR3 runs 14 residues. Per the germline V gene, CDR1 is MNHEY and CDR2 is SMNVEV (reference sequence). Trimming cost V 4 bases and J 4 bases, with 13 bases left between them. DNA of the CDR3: TGTGCCAGCAGTTCCTCCGGACAGACCTATGGCTACACCTTC. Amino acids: CASSSSGQTYGYTF.

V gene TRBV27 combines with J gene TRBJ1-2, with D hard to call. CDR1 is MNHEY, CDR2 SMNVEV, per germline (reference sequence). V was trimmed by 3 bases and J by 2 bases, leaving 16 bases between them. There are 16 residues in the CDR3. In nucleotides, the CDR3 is TGTGCCAGCAGTTTGCTCGGGAATTCGCGGAACTATGGCTACACCTTC. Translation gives CASSLLGNSRNYGYTF.

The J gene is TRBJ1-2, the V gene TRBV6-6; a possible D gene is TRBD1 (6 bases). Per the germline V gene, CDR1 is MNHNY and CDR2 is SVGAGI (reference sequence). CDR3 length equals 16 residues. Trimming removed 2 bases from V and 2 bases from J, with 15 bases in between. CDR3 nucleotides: TGTGCCAGCAGTTACGGAGGGGGGGCGGCGAACTATGGCTACACCTTC. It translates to CASSYGGGAANYGYTF.